Listed below are T cell receptor beta chains from one sample, sequenced in a study of technical replicates of blood from a few donors. Libraries were prepared by immunoSEQ multiplex PCR; TCRdb keeps only in-frame clonotypes and omits some of them. This sample carries 81,000 or so clones, 95% to 97% of them seen once, and the ten largest clones take around 0.2%. Sequencing was performed on T cells isolated from PBMCs. All receptors derive from a human donor in good health. Both conserved end residues are part of each CDR3. A D gene is named only where the DNA matches it firmly. The listing skips clone size in some rows; elsewhere it reads once, few, many or a size class.

TRBD1,TRBJ2-3,NA,TRBV7-9,CASSFWTGRTDTQYF,TGTGCCAGCAGTTTTTGGACAGGGAGGACAGATACGCAGTATTTT
NA,TRBJ2-7,NA,TRBV29-1,CSVRVTDSYEQYF,TGCAGCGTGAGGGTTACAGATTCCTACGAGCAGTACTTC
TRBD1,TRBJ1-4,NA,TRBV7-2,CASSSGTGEKLFF,TGTGCCAGCAGCTCTGGGACAGGGGAAAAACTGTTTTTT
NA,TRBJ1-2,NA,TRBV29-1,CSVESGNYIYGYTF,TGCAGCGTTGAATCGGGGAACTACATCTATGGCTACACCTTC
NA,TRBJ1-1,once,TRBV9,CASSVAEKNTEAFF,TGTGCCAGCAGCGTAGCGGAGAAGAACACTGAAGCTTTCTTT
TRBD1,TRBJ2-1,NA,TRBV11-2,CASSSRQGLYNEQFF,TGTGCCAGCAGCTCTCGACAGGGATTATACAATGAGCAGTTCTTC
TRBD2,TRBJ2-2,once,TRBV5-4,CASSGLAGELFF,TGTGCCAGCAGCGGACTAGCCGGGGAGCTGTTTTTT
NA,TRBJ2-7,NA,TRBV14,CASSQAGWLNEQYF,TGTGCCAGCAGCCAAGCGGGGTGGTTAAACGAGCAGTACTTC
NA,TRBJ2-7,NA,TRBV7-8,CASSLFLAEGSEQYF,TGTGCCAGCAGCCTATTCCTGGCGGAGGGGAGCGAGCAGTACTTC
NA,TRBJ2-5,NA,TRBV7-9,CASSSIPANLETQYF,TGTGCCAGCAGCTCAATTCCCGCGAATTTGGAGACCCAGTACTTC
NA,TRBJ1-1,NA,TRBV6-1,CASSGGQHNTEAFF,TGTGCCAGCAGTGGGGGACAACACAACACTGAAGCTTTCTTT
NA,TRBJ1-5,NA,TRBV28,CASSFDSGNQPQHF,TGTGCCAGCAGTTTCGATTCGGGGAATCAGCCCCAGCATTTT
NA,TRBJ2-7,NA,TRBV5-1,CASSSQGDEQYF,TGCGCCAGCAGCTCCCAGGGCGACGAGCAGTACTTC
TRBD2,TRBJ2-2,NA,TRBV18,CASSYTSGANTGELFF,TGTGCCAGCTCGTACACTAGCGGAGCCAACACCGGGGAGCTGTTTTTT
NA,TRBJ2-7,NA,TRBV11-2,CASSSHRTSYEQYF,TGTGCCAGCAGCTCGCATCGAACTAGCTACGAGCAGTACTTC
TRBD1,TRBJ1-1,NA,TRBV11-2,CASSLPVGQGMNTEAFF,TGTGCCAGCAGCCTCCCGGTGGGACAGGGAATGAACACTGAAGCTTTCTTT
TRBD1,TRBJ2-2,NA,TRBV29-1,CSVWGQTNTGELFF,TGCAGCGTGTGGGGACAGACAAACACCGGGGAGCTGTTTTTT
NA,TRBJ2-2,once,TRBV7-9,CASSFFSVGTGELFF,TGTGCCAGCAGCTTCTTCTCCGTCGGCACCGGGGAGCTGTTTTTT
NA,TRBJ1-1,NA,TRBV9,CASSVEGNTEAFF,TGTGCCAGCAGCGTTGAGGGGAACACTGAAGCTTTCTTT
TRBD2,TRBJ2-1,NA,TRBV6-4,CASRNSGRAGDEQFF,TGTGCCAGCAGGAATAGCGGGAGGGCCGGAGATGAGCAGTTCTTC
TRBD2,TRBJ2-1,NA,TRBV5-1,CASSLGLAGDSYNEQFF,TGCGCCAGCAGCTTGGGACTAGCGGGAGACTCCTACAATGAGCAGTTCTTC
NA,TRBJ2-1,NA,TRBV6-6,CASSRSSEQFF,TGTGCCAGCAGCCGTTCCAGTGAGCAGTTCTTC
NA,TRBJ2-6,NA,TRBV5-8,CASSSRLRTKTPGANVLTF,TGTGCCAGCAGCTCCAGACTCAGAACTAAAACTCCTGGGGCCAACGTCCTGACTTTC
TRBD1,TRBJ1-6,NA,TRBV5-4,CASKSGGAYNSPLHF,TGTGCCAGCAAATCAGGGGGCGCCTATAATTCACCCCTCCACTTT
NA,TRBJ2-2,NA,TRBV5-1,CASRSGYTGELFF,TGCGCCAGCAGGTCGGGGTACACCGGGGAGCTGTTTTTT
NA,TRBJ2-3,NA,TRBV4-1,CASSQVTAGTDTQYF,TGCGCCAGCAGCCAAGTAACGGCGGGCACAGATACGCAGTATTTT
TRBD1,TRBJ2-5,once,TRBV7-9,CASRFTGGGLGYQETQYF,TGTGCCAGCAGGTTCACAGGGGGAGGTCTGGGCTACCAAGAGACCCAGTACTTC
NA,TRBJ2-2,NA,TRBV19,CASSRESGELFF,TGTGCCAGTAGTCGGGAGTCCGGGGAGCTGTTTTTT
TRBD1,TRBJ1-1,NA,TRBV12-5,CASGLTRGTASEAFF,TGTGCTAGTGGTTTGACACGCGGGACAGCCTCTGAAGCTTTCTTT
TRBD2,TRBJ2-1,NA,TRBV19,CASSITSGAYNEQFF,TGTGCCAGTAGTATCACTAGCGGGGCCTACAATGAGCAGTTCTTC
NA,TRBJ1-1,NA,TRBV4-1,CASSQAGGNTEAFF,TGCGCCAGCAGCCAAGCCGGGGGGAACACTGAAGCTTTCTTT
TRBD1,TRBJ2-7,NA,TRBV7-9,CASSFARQGSSSYEQYF,TGTGCCAGCAGCTTCGCTAGACAGGGCTCGAGCTCCTACGAGCAGTACTTC
NA,TRBJ2-7,NA,TRBV19,CASSLGGFLSYEQYF,TGTGCCAGTAGTCTTGGAGGGTTCCTCTCCTACGAGCAGTACTTC
TRBD2,TRBJ2-2,NA,TRBV30,CAWRLAGGGITGELFF,TGTGCCTGGAGACTAGCGGGGGGTGGTATAACCGGGGAGCTGTTTTTT
TRBD2,TRBJ2-1,NA,TRBV28,CASSLPLLAGTGYNEQFF,TGTGCCAGCAGTTTGCCCCTACTAGCGGGAACTGGATACAATGAGCAGTTCTTC
NA,TRBJ1-2,once,TRBV5-6,CASARRGYGYTF,TGTGCCAGCGCCCGCCGAGGCTATGGCTACACCTTC
TRBD2,TRBJ2-3,NA,TRBV15,CATSRDLTSGSTDTQYF,TGTGCCACCAGCAGAGATTTAACTAGCGGGAGCACAGATACGCAGTATTTT
NA,TRBJ2-7,NA,TRBV6-1,CASSARLEATYEQYF,TGTGCCAGCAGTGCCCGACTAGAGGCGACCTACGAGCAGTACTTC
TRBD1,TRBJ1-3,NA,TRBV18,CASSTLDRGSGNTIYF,TGTGCCAGCTCAACATTAGACAGGGGCTCTGGAAACACCATATATTTT
TRBD1,TRBJ1-2,once,TRBV29-1,CSVEGADSFGYTF,TGCAGCGTGGAGGGGGCGGACAGCTTTGGCTACACCTTC
TRBD1,TRBJ1-2,NA,TRBV28,CASSQIRDRDGYTF,TGTGCCAGCAGTCAAATCCGGGACAGGGATGGCTACACCTTC
TRBD1,TRBJ1-2,NA,TRBV6-6,CASSGTEANYGYTF,TGTGCCAGCAGCGGGACAGAGGCGAACTATGGCTACACCTTC
NA,TRBJ1-5,few,TRBV6-5,CASSSRGSAQPQHF,TGTGCCAGCAGTTCCAGGGGCTCGGCTCAGCCCCAGCATTTT
NA,TRBJ1-2,NA,TRBV6-5,CASSYSAGLYGYTF,TGTGCCAGCAGTTACTCTGCAGGGCTCTATGGCTACACCTTC
NA,TRBJ2-2,NA,TRBV30,CAWSPGDPGELFF,TGTGCCTGGAGTCCAGGGGACCCCGGGGAGCTGTTTTTT
NA,TRBJ1-2,NA,TRBV28,CASSFPGGRNWVF,TGTGCCAGCAGTTTCCCGGGGGGGAGAAATTGGGTCTTC
NA,TRBJ2-7,NA,TRBV6-5,CASSSDSPSYEQYF,TGTGCCAGCAGTTCGGACAGCCCCTCCTACGAGCAGTACTTC